The 5 T cell receptor beta chains below come from one sample, sequenced in a study of OX40 agonist ivuxolimab in advanced cancers. The method behind the library was the immunoSEQ multiplex PCR assay. Held by TCRdb, this immuneACCESS table contains in-frame sequences only and omits some clones. Under half of the omission traces to an unresolved V gene where checked; the cause of the rest is unknown. The sample table lists tens of thousands of clones, just under 90% of them with a count of one. The biggest ten clones account for about 32% of the sample. The specimen was CD4+ or CD8+ T cells sorted from blood, collected in a trial of the OX40 agonist ivuxolimab. The receptors were sampled from an adult with an advanced solid tumor such as melanoma, head and neck, liver or kidney cancer.

J is TRBJ2-1 and V is TRBV14; 8 bases agree with TRBD2. CDR1 SGHDN and CDR2 FVKESK come from the germline V gene. CDR3 length: 17 residues. The junction had 7 bases not matched to a gene; V was cut back by 1 base and J by 2 bases. CDR3 loop: CASSQGISGDPYNEQFF. The CDR3 region has the DNA TGTGCCAGCAGCCAAGGTATTAGCGGGGACCCCTACAATGAGCAGTTCTTC.

In its sample, this clone was seen once. This chain joins TRBV10-1 and TRBJ2-1; D gene ambiguous. The CDR3 covers 12 residues. From germline, CDR1 is WNHNN and CDR2 SYGVQD (reference sequence). V shed 0 bases and J shed 9 bases, with 6 bases lying between them. Here the CDR3 reads CASSESNFEQFF. CDR3 DNA sequence: TGCGCCAGCAGTGAGTCGAATTTTGAGCAGTTCTTC.

This rearrangement joins TRBV7-3 to TRBJ2-3, with D perhaps TRBD2 (5 bases). Germline V CDR1 and CDR2: SGHTA, FQGTGA. V lost 1 base and J 5 bases, leaving 19 bases between the germline ends. This CDR3 spans 17 amino acids. The CDR3 DNA is TGTGCCAGCAGCTTAAGTGTGAGGGCTGAGGGCGGAGATACGCAGTATTTT. It yields the protein CASSLSVRAEGGDTQYF.

The V call is TRBV28, the J call TRBJ2-4, with 8 bases fitting TRBD1. V trimming: 5 bases; J trimming: 8 bases; junction bases outside the gene matches: 14. The CDR3 is 16 amino acids. Germline V lookup: CDR1 MDHEN, CDR2 SYDVKM. This chain's CDR3 is CASSTPRGTGKDIQYF. The CDR3, as DNA: TGTGCCAGCAGTACCCCTAGGGGGACAGGTAAAGACATTCAGTACTTC.

V gene TRBV7-2 combines with J gene TRBJ1-1; D is undetermined. This CDR3 contains 13 residues. V was clipped by 10 bases and J by 4 bases, with 16 bases between them. Per germline, CDR1 SGHTA and CDR2 FQGNSA. CDR3 residues: CATETLPSTEAFF. CDR3 DNA sequence: TGTGCCACCGAAACCCTCCCGAGCACTGAAGCTTTCTTT.